These 13 T cell receptor beta chains came from one sample sequenced in a study of cytomegalovirus exposure and HLA in healthy donors. The PCR had 60 Vbeta and 13 Jbeta primers. Assay: immunoSEQ multiplex PCR; the TCRdb copy retains only in-frame clones and omits some. The sample has about 160,000 clones, 70% to 90% seen once. Sequencing was performed on PBMCs. These receptor sequences come from a man between 18 and 29 years old in good health and CMV-seropositive.

This clone was observed a handful of times. CDR3: CASSSGQGSFNYGYTF. Here the CDR3 DNA reads TGCGCCAGCAGCTCAGGACAGGGGTCCTTTAACTATGGCTACACCTTC. This sequence joins TRBV4-3 and TRBJ1-2, with 9 bases aligning to TRBD1. This CDR3 has 16 amino acids. With 5 bases clipped from V and 1 base from J, the junction kept 8 bases outside the gene matches. CDR1 LGHNA and CDR2 YSLEER come from the germline V gene.

A remark on this clone: Other DNA sequences in the sample encode the same CDR3. This sequence joins TRBV20-1 and TRBJ2-5, with 7 positions matching TRBD2. J lost 5 bases, V lost 3 bases, and 0 bases had no gene match. The germline V gene encodes CDR1 DFQATT and CDR2 SNEGSKA (reference sequence). The CDR3 extends over 11 amino acids. The CDR3 DNA is TGCAGTGCTAGGGGGGGGGAGACCCAGTACTTC. This encodes CSARGGETQYF.

V and J are TRBV30 and TRBJ1-4; TRBD1 agrees at 9 bases. Germline CDR1 reads GTSNPN; CDR2 reads SVGIG (reference sequence). The CDR3 has 15 residues. The ends lost 1 base at V and 7 bases at J; junction bases unmatched: 7. The CDR3: CAWSAPTGGFEKLFF. The CDR3 coding sequence is TGTGCCTGGAGTGCCCCCACAGGGGGCTTTGAAAAACTGTTTTTT.

This clone was detected only once. V is TRBV19 and J is TRBJ1-6; D gene ambiguous. Germline V gives CDR1 LNHDA, CDR2 SQIVND (reference sequence). The CDR3 is 14 amino acids. The V end lost 3 bases, the J end lost 7 bases, and 10 bases lay between the germline ends. CDR3 nucleotide sequence: TGTGCCAGTAGTATGGGAGGGATGAATTCACCCCTCCACTTT. Translation gives CASSMGGMNSPLHF.

The chain carries TRBV5-4 and TRBJ2-4; tentatively, D is TRBD1 (5 bases). Germline V gene data show CDR1 as SGHNT and CDR2 as YYREEE (reference sequence). The CDR3 spans 14 residues. The V end was cut by 4 bases, the J end by 5 bases, with 13 bases between. CDR3 nucleotides: TGTGCCAGCAGCGCAGAGCTAGGGGAAAACATTCAGTACTTC. Amino acids: CASSAELGENIQYF.

The DNA for the CDR3 is TGTGCCACCAGCGAGAGAGTCCTCAGCACAGATACGCAGTATTTT. Encoded protein: CATSERVLSTDTQYF. The gene calls are TRBV15 and TRBJ2-3; D is ambiguous. Looked up from germline, CDR1 is LNHNV and CDR2 is YYDKDF (reference sequence). V lost 5 bases and J 0 bases, leaving 12 bases between the germline ends. The CDR3 length is 15 residues.

The J gene is TRBJ2-2, the V gene TRBV7-2, with D hard to call. CDR1 is SGHTA and CDR2 is FQGNSA in the germline V gene. The CDR3 has 12 residues. Deletions cut 4 bases from V and 6 bases from J, with 6 bases between. CDR3 protein: CASSYLAGELFF. Here the CDR3 DNA reads TGTGCCAGCAGCTATCTCGCCGGGGAGCTGTTTTTT. The full variable domain, completed using reference TRBV7-2 and TRBJ2-2, is GAGVSQSPSNKVTEKGKDVELRCDPISGHTALYWYRQSLGQGLEFLIYFQGNSAPDKSGLPSDRFSAERTGGSVSTLTIQRTQQEDSAVYLCASSYLAGELFFGEGSRLTVL.

The chain uses TRBV7-9 and TRBJ2-5, with TRBD1 identical over 12 bases. The junction had 2 bases not matched to a gene; V was cut back by 4 bases and J by 5 bases. The CDR3 is 14 residues long. The V gene's germline CDR1 is SEHNR and CDR2 FQNEAQ (reference sequence). In DNA, the CDR3 is TGTGCCAGCAGCTGGGACAGGGGGCTGGAGACCCAGTACTTC. It codes for CASSWDRGLETQYF.

The chain has TRBV9 and TRBJ2-2; maybe TRBD2 (6 bases). In germline, CDR1 is SGDLS, CDR2 YYNGEE. Between the trimmed V and J ends, which lost 4 bases and 6 bases, there was a span of 10 bases. The CDR3 is 13 residues long. The chain's CDR3 is CASSLGGPGELFF. CDR3 DNA: TGTGCCAGCAGCCTCGGAGGGCCCGGGGAGCTGTTTTTT. The full variable domain, in which reference TRBV9 and TRBJ2-2 provide the parts outside the CDR3, is DSGVTQTPKHLITATGQRVTLRCSPRSGDLSVYWYQQSLDQGLQFLIQYYNGEERAKGNILERFSAQQFPDLHSELNLSSLELGDSALYFCASSLGGPGELFFGEGSRLTVL.

This chain links TRBV7-9 with TRBJ1-3; D is unclear. The V gene lost 0 bases and the J gene lost 2 bases, with 8 bases spanning the gap. The CDR3 is 15 residues long. Germline values: CDR1 SEHNR, CDR2 FQNEAQ (reference sequence). CDR3 nucleotides: TGTGCCAGCAGCTTAGCGTCCGGGACTGGAAACACCATATATTTT. Its protein product is CASSLASGTGNTIYF.

The chain couples TRBV11-2 to TRBJ1-1, with unresolved D. The V and J ends lost 7 bases and 1 base respectively, with 4 bases between them. There are 11 residues in the CDR3. Germline CDR1 SGHAT, CDR2 FQNNGV. The CDR3: CASTGNTEAFF. The DNA for the CDR3 is TGTGCCAGCACCGGGAACACTGAAGCTTTCTTT.

This chain links TRBV2 with TRBJ1-1, with D possibly matching TRBD1 (5 bases). Trimming removed 3 bases from V and 4 bases from J, with 9 bases in between. Germline V CDR1 and CDR2: SNHLY, FYNNEI. CDR3 length: 13 amino acids. The CDR3 here is CASSDGGGTEAFF. The DNA for the CDR3 is TGTGCCAGCAGTGATGGGGGGGGCACTGAAGCTTTCTTT. Combining the CDR3 with reference TRBV2 and TRBJ1-1 gives the whole variable domain EPEVTQTPSHQVTQMGQEVILRCVPISNHLYFYWYRQILGQKVEFLVSFYNNEISEKSEIFDDQFSVERPDGSNFTLKIRSTKLEDSAMYFCASSDGGGTEAFFGQGTRLTVV.

The sample holds one count of this clone. This chain links TRBV7-2 with TRBJ2-5, with 13 bases matching TRBD2. V gave up 5 bases and J gave up 5 bases; unmatched junction bases: 5. The CDR3 is made up of 15 amino acids. Germline lookup yields CDR1 SGHTA and CDR2 FQGNSA. CDR3 in amino acids: CASSRTSGGWETQYF. As DNA, the CDR3 is TGTGCCAGCAGCAGGACTAGCGGGGGCTGGGAGACCCAGTACTTC.